Reported below is one TCR beta chain. From roughly 0.45 ug total RNA, TCR beta cDNA was generated with a primer in the constant region. The TCR beta library was amplified through three nested multiplex PCR rounds in a modified ARM-PCR procedure. Rounds one and two of PCR, each of approximately 11 cycles, were primed with TRBV1-TRBV30 forward primers and a C-beta reverse primer. A single record per CDR3 protein comes from TCRdb applying MiXCR to the multiplex PCR reads. The top ten clones hold approximately 9.7% of a sample with about 120,000 distinct CDR3 sequences, around two thirds of them seen once. Scientists recovered RNA and DNA together from approximately 20-30 mg of unsorted bulk tissue. Separate regions, five per tumor, were sampled. Each tumor specimen held more than 80% viable tumor cells. These data come from a study of tumor-infiltrating lymphocytes in primary liver carcinoma. The V end lost 5 bases, the J end lost 5 bases, and 18 bases lay between the germline ends. Germline CDR1 is DFQATT and CDR2 is SNEGSKA (reference sequence). The length of the CDR3 is 14 residues.

This TCR came from a woman aged 60-75 years with primary liver carcinoma and hepatitis B virus infection. The sample consisted of liver tumor tissue from sampling region 1. Noted subset: tumor region T1, superior pole. This chain uses TRBV20-1 with TRBJ1-1, with D tentatively TRBD1 (6 bases). CDR3 coding DNA: TGCAGTGCTCCCGGGGGCAGCTTGGAGACTGAAGCTTTCTTT. Encoded protein: CSAPGGSLETEAFF.